A selection of T cell receptor beta chains follows, all from one sample in a study of T cell clusters in autoimmune cytopenias. TCRdb re-called the multiplex PCR reads and catalogs CDR3 proteins one per entry, DNA excluded. The sample spans roughly 7,500 distinct CDR3 sequences; the ten largest clones claim roughly 3.6%. Source material: peripheral blood. These receptors were collected from a human donor with an autoimmune cytopenia or autoimmune hepatitis (not recorded which). Both conserved end residues are part of each CDR3. The order of the fields is V gene, clone size, J gene, CDR3 protein. Expanded clones get a size class; other rows say once, few or many, or leave the size out.

v_call: TRBV5-5
clone_size: -
j_call: TRBJ2-5
cdr3_aa: CASSIGTSGGAETQYF

v_call: TRBV19
clone_size: medium-sized
j_call: TRBJ1-2
cdr3_aa: CASSIGPPRLYGYTF

v_call: TRBV10-3
clone_size: -
j_call: TRBJ2-5
cdr3_aa: CAISESGLGASAQYF

v_call: TRBV29-1
clone_size: medium-sized
j_call: TRBJ1-2
cdr3_aa: CSVEGAAANYGYTF

v_call: TRBV6-1
clone_size: -
j_call: TRBJ1-5
cdr3_aa: CASRLSGNQPQHF

v_call: TRBV20-1
clone_size: -
j_call: TRBJ2-5
cdr3_aa: CSARDPREETQYF

v_call: TRBV5-6
clone_size: medium-sized
j_call: TRBJ2-1
cdr3_aa: CASSLADEQFF

v_call: TRBV5-6
clone_size: medium-sized
j_call: TRBJ2-5
cdr3_aa: CASSLVDFQETQYF

v_call: TRBV5-1
clone_size: medium-sized
j_call: TRBJ1-6
cdr3_aa: CASSSRQELPSPLHF

v_call: TRBV29-1
clone_size: large
j_call: TRBJ2-3
cdr3_aa: CSVAGADTQYF

v_call: TRBV19
clone_size: medium-sized
j_call: TRBJ2-7
cdr3_aa: CASTSPDGYEQYF

v_call: TRBV7-6
clone_size: -
j_call: TRBJ2-3
cdr3_aa: CASSRYSVGAGTDTQYF

v_call: TRBV6-5
clone_size: -
j_call: TRBJ1-1
cdr3_aa: CAIASHMNTEAFF

v_call: TRBV20-1
clone_size: -
j_call: TRBJ1-6
cdr3_aa: CSAKRQKNNSPLHF

v_call: TRBV6-5
clone_size: medium-sized
j_call: TRBJ1-2
cdr3_aa: CASSEQSVQPYGYTF

v_call: TRBV14
clone_size: -
j_call: TRBJ1-3
cdr3_aa: CASSQAGSGNTIYF

v_call: TRBV10-3
clone_size: -
j_call: TRBJ2-1
cdr3_aa: CAISERVAGELQYNEQFF

v_call: TRBV18
clone_size: -
j_call: TRBJ1-1
cdr3_aa: CASSPLGMNTEAFF

v_call: TRBV29-1
clone_size: -
j_call: TRBJ2-7
cdr3_aa: CSVGGGGATYEQYF

v_call: TRBV11-2
clone_size: -
j_call: TRBJ2-5
cdr3_aa: CASSARLLGETQYF

v_call: TRBV11-1
clone_size: -
j_call: TRBJ2-7
cdr3_aa: CASSYEPGLANEQYF

v_call: TRBV19
clone_size: medium-sized
j_call: TRBJ2-5
cdr3_aa: CASSAQVGETQYF

v_call: TRBV24-1
clone_size: medium-sized
j_call: TRBJ1-2
cdr3_aa: CATSDKGRDYYGYTF

v_call: TRBV5-5
clone_size: medium-sized
j_call: TRBJ2-3
cdr3_aa: CASSPGLDASTDTQYF

v_call: TRBV20-1
clone_size: -
j_call: TRBJ2-1
cdr3_aa: CSASWIRRPNEQFF

v_call: TRBV11-1
clone_size: -
j_call: TRBJ2-1
cdr3_aa: CASSYGQGVRNEQFF

v_call: TRBV4-1
clone_size: -
j_call: TRBJ2-3
cdr3_aa: CASSTVSAASQYF

v_call: TRBV29-1
clone_size: medium-sized
j_call: TRBJ2-1
cdr3_aa: CSVSGSSSYNEQFF

v_call: TRBV20-1
clone_size: -
j_call: TRBJ2-2
cdr3_aa: CSATTGSNTGELFF

v_call: TRBV11-1
clone_size: -
j_call: TRBJ1-2
cdr3_aa: CASSYQGGGYGYTF

v_call: TRBV5-5
clone_size: medium-sized
j_call: TRBJ2-3
cdr3_aa: CASSPRTRGDTQYF

v_call: TRBV10-3
clone_size: -
j_call: TRBJ1-5
cdr3_aa: CAISGDINQPQHF

v_call: TRBV30
clone_size: medium-sized
j_call: TRBJ2-7
cdr3_aa: CAWSVGLAFEQYF

v_call: TRBV4-3
clone_size: -
j_call: TRBJ2-3
cdr3_aa: CASSQGRGTDTQYF

v_call: TRBV12-3/TRBV12-4
clone_size: medium-sized
j_call: TRBJ2-4
cdr3_aa: CASSRGQGIDIQYF

v_call: TRBV6-1
clone_size: medium-sized
j_call: TRBJ1-1
cdr3_aa: CASSGYRGTEAFF

v_call: TRBV6-2/TRBV6-3
clone_size: -
j_call: TRBJ1-1
cdr3_aa: CASRGPQNTEAFF

v_call: TRBV14
clone_size: -
j_call: TRBJ2-7
cdr3_aa: CASSQDDIPTYEQYF

v_call: TRBV6-5
clone_size: medium-sized
j_call: TRBJ1-2
cdr3_aa: CASSYGQGGGYTF

v_call: TRBV6-1
clone_size: -
j_call: TRBJ2-3
cdr3_aa: CASSEPVSGGKTDTQYF

v_call: TRBV5-4
clone_size: -
j_call: TRBJ2-3
cdr3_aa: CATPGRWGPDTQYF

v_call: TRBV6-1
clone_size: medium-sized
j_call: TRBJ1-2
cdr3_aa: CASTNRDWAPRYYGYTF

v_call: TRBV10-3
clone_size: medium-sized
j_call: TRBJ1-6
cdr3_aa: CAISDGTGTGSPLHF

v_call: TRBV11-1
clone_size: medium-sized
j_call: TRBJ2-5
cdr3_aa: CASSLRWGLQETQYF

v_call: TRBV20-1
clone_size: -
j_call: TRBJ1-5
cdr3_aa: CSAPLRENQPQHF

v_call: TRBV29-1
clone_size: -
j_call: TRBJ2-7
cdr3_aa: CSVLKTGEGLYEQYF

v_call: TRBV6-5
clone_size: -
j_call: TRBJ1-2
cdr3_aa: CASSSGVLNYGYTF